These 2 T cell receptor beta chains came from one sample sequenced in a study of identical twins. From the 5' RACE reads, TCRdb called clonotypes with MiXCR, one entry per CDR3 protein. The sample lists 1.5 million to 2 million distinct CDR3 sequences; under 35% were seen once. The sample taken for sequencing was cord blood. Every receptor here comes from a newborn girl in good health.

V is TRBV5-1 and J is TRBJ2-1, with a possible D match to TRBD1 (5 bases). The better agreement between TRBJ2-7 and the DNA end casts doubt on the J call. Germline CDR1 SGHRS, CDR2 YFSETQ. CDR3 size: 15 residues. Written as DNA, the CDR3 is TGCGCCAGCAGCTTGGTGGGGAAGGGGTACAATGAGCAGTACTTC. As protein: CASSLVGKGYNEQYF.

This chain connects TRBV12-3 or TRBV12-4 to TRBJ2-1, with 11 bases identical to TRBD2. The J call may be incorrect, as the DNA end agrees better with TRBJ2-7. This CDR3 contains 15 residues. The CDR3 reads CASSLLAGGQNEQYF. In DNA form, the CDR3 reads TGTGCCAGCAGTTTGCTAGCGGGAGGTCAGAATGAGCAGTACTTC.